The text below deals with one T cell receptor beta chain. Its antigen remains unidentified. No clone much larger than this one lies a single base away; base qualities are absent. This specimen comes from a study of a mutant IDH1 vaccine in newly diagnosed glioma (dated by TCRdb to 2020 to 2023). Broadly, across the study: Patients received eight vaccinations in weeks 1, 3, 5, 7, 11, 15, 19 and 23, corresponding to visits V03 through V10. Vaccination started 4-6 weeks after radiotherapy alone, or was given together with temozolomide cycles in the groups whose treatment included chemotherapy. For exploratory analyses, longitudinal TCRB deep sequencing was carried out in roughly 25 treated patients wherever samples were available. Of the approximately 35 treated patients, about 60% were male and approximately 38% were female, and the mean age was roughly 40 years. Six visits were used for peripheral blood collection: V03 (baseline), V05, V07, V10, V12 and V13. Before enrollment, patients had received standard therapy of radiotherapy alone, temozolomide alone, or radiochemotherapy with temozolomide; most received the combination. Broader findings and caveats from the paper: Across multiple MHC alleles, vaccine-induced immune responses were seen in around 93% of patients. Changes in the top peripheral T cell clonotypes picked up by TCRB sequencing did not appear to be linked to pseudoprogression. It was noted by the authors that analyses of patient blood samples could not be reproduced owing to sample limitations. Selection of PBMC samples for TCRB deep sequencing was based on availability.

Trimming removed 5 bases from V and 3 bases from J; the gene matches leave 9 bases unexplained. The CDR3 starts with the cysteine, ends with the phenylalanine, and has 16 residues. Of the read, only the CDR3 DNA is kept; its 48 bases are in frame from base 1. Sequences MNHNY (CDR1) and SVGAGI (CDR2) are obtained from the germline V gene (reference sequence). The receptor library was made with the immunoSEQ multiplex PCR assay. Rearranged TCR beta chain sequences were amplified with the hsTCRB Kit following the manufacturer's protocol. TCRB libraries were sequenced on an Illumina MiSeq. The paper's data handling went like this. Demultiplexing, trimming and gene mapping were performed with the kit vendor's proprietary platform. This is the immuneACCESS table as TCRdb keeps it, with only in-frame sequences that have V and J called. A part of the clones is gone; compared with another copy, unresolved V genes explain less than half, and the rest is unexplained. V and J calls plus clone size are reproduced from that table; the DNA served to infer D and trimming. The sample records around 100,000 clones, about 90% of which are singletons. The ten top clones hold roughly 0.55% of the sample.

The sample's time point label, decoded: week 11, during vaccination. Every vaccine dose consisted of 300 ug of a 20-mer mutant IDH1 peptide in Montanide, administered subcutaneously together with topical imiquimod. The donors had newly diagnosed IDH1-mutant astrocytomas of WHO grade 3 or 4 that showed loss of nuclear ATRX. The samples were drawn from NOA16, a multicentre, single-arm, open-label phase I trial in Germany that tested a mutant IDH1 peptide vaccine in humans for the first time. Genomic DNA for TCRB sequencing was extracted from EDTA blood using the DNeasy Blood and Tissue Kit. This TCR came from a woman between 50 and 59 years old with glioma. The sequences come from PBMCs, collected from a glioma patient whose treatment included an IDH1 peptide vaccine. The chain employs TRBV6-6 and TRBJ2-7; TRBD1 agrees with 11 junctional bases. The bases read TGTGCCAGCAGTCCACTCAGGGGACAGGGGGACTACGAGCAGTACTTC. Its translation is CASSPLRGQGDYEQYF.